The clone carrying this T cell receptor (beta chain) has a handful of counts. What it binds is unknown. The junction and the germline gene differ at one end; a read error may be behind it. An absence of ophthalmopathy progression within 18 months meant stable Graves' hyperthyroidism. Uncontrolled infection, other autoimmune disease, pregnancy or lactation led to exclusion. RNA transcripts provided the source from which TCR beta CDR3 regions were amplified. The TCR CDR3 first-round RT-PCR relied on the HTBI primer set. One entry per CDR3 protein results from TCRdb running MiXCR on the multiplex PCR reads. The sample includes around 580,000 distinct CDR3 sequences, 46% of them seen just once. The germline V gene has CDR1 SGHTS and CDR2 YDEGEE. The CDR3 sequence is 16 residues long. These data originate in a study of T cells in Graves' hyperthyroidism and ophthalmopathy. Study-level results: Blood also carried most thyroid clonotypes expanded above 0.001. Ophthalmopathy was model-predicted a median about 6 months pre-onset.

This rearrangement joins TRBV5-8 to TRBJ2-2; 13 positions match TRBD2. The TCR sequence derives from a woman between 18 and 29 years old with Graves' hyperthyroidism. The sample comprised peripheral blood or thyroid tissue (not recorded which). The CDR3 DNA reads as TGCGCCAGCAGCTTGCCGACTAGCGGGAGGACCGGGGAGCTGTTTTTT. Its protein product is CASSLPTSGRTGELFF. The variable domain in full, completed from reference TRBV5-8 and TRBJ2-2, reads EAGVTQSPTHLIKTRGQQATLRCSPISGHTSVYWYQQALGLGLQFLLWYDEGEERNRGNFPPRFSGRQFPNYSSELNVNALELEDSALYLCASSLPTSGRTGELFFGEGSRLTVL.